Listed below are T cell receptor beta chains from one sample, sequenced in a study of blood T cells in healthy people across ages. A single record per CDR3 protein comes from TCRdb applying MiXCR to the 5' RACE reads. The sample lists roughly 860,000 distinct CDR3 sequences; roughly 60% were seen once. The sample was blood. These receptor sequences come from a man aged 25-45 years in good health. Each CDR3 is given with its conserved first and last residue. The order of the fields is clone size, D gene, J gene, V gene, CDR3 DNA, CDR3 protein. D genes are given only for firm matches. Some rows have no size entry. The others give once, few or many, or a class for an expanded clone.

abundance: NA
d_gene: NA
j_gene: TRBJ2-5
v_gene: TRBV6-6
CDR3nt: TGTGCCAGCAGTTACGCCGGGGCAGAGACCCAGTACTTC
CDR3aa: CASSYAGAETQYF

abundance: few
d_gene: NA
j_gene: TRBJ2-1
v_gene: TRBV29-1
CDR3nt: TGCAGCGTAGGAGAGATCCATGAGCAGTTCTTC
CDR3aa: CSVGEIHEQFF

abundance: NA
d_gene: NA
j_gene: TRBJ1-3
v_gene: TRBV13
CDR3nt: TGTGCCAGCAGCTTAGGCAGAAGGTCGGGGGACACCATATATTTT
CDR3aa: CASSLGRRSGDTIYF

abundance: NA
d_gene: NA
j_gene: TRBJ1-6
v_gene: TRBV28
CDR3nt: TGTGCCAGCGAGGGGGAATCCAAGTCCTATAATTCACCCCTCCACTTT
CDR3aa: CASEGESKSYNSPLHF

abundance: NA
d_gene: NA
j_gene: TRBJ2-1
v_gene: TRBV29-1
CDR3nt: TGCAGCGTGGAGGGAACAGGATGGGTCTCCTACAATGAGCAGTTCTTC
CDR3aa: CSVEGTGWVSYNEQFF

abundance: NA
d_gene: TRBD1
j_gene: TRBJ2-7
v_gene: TRBV11-1
CDR3nt: TGTGCCAGCAGCTCGACAGGGACAGGGGAGCAGTACTTC
CDR3aa: CASSSTGTGEQYF

abundance: few
d_gene: NA
j_gene: TRBJ2-1
v_gene: TRBV20-1
CDR3nt: TGCAGTGCTAGCGGGCCCCTATCCCACTCCAAGGGTGAGCAGTTCTTC
CDR3aa: CSASGPLSHSKGEQFF

abundance: NA
d_gene: NA
j_gene: TRBJ1-2
v_gene: TRBV5-6
CDR3nt: TGTGCCAGCAGCTTGATGGGGGCGAGCGGCTACACCTTC
CDR3aa: CASSLMGASGYTF

abundance: NA
d_gene: NA
j_gene: TRBJ1-6
v_gene: TRBV12-3/TRBV12-4
CDR3nt: TGTGCCAGCAGCCAAGGGCCAGGGACCTCCTATAATTCACCCCTCCACTTT
CDR3aa: CASSQGPGTSYNSPLHF

abundance: NA
d_gene: NA
j_gene: TRBJ2-1
v_gene: TRBV30
CDR3nt: TGTGCCTGGAGTCCAAATATAGCGAGGTACAATGAGCAGTTCTTC
CDR3aa: CAWSPNIARYNEQFF

abundance: few
d_gene: TRBD2
j_gene: TRBJ2-7
v_gene: TRBV3-1
CDR3nt: TGTGCCAGCAGCCCTCACCACGGGACTAGCGGGGGCGCCGAGCAGTACTTC
CDR3aa: CASSPHHGTSGGAEQYF

abundance: NA
d_gene: TRBD1
j_gene: TRBJ2-1
v_gene: TRBV10-3
CDR3nt: TGTGCCATCAGTGATGTTCAAGGGGGCGATGAGCAGTTCTTC
CDR3aa: CAISDVQGGDEQFF

abundance: NA
d_gene: NA
j_gene: TRBJ2-1
v_gene: TRBV5-1
CDR3nt: TGCGCCAGCAGCCCAGACACGGGGGTCTACAATGAGCAGTTCTTC
CDR3aa: CASSPDTGVYNEQFF

abundance: NA
d_gene: TRBD2
j_gene: TRBJ2-5
v_gene: TRBV12-3/TRBV12-4
CDR3nt: TGTGCCAGCAGCCCATTAGCGGGGGGAAAACAAGAGACCCAGTACTTC
CDR3aa: CASSPLAGGKQETQYF

abundance: NA
d_gene: NA
j_gene: TRBJ2-2
v_gene: TRBV29-1
CDR3nt: TGCAGCGTTGATCAAGGATACACCGGGGAGCTGTTTTTT
CDR3aa: CSVDQGYTGELFF

abundance: many
d_gene: NA
j_gene: TRBJ1-1
v_gene: TRBV7-2
CDR3nt: TGTGCCAGCAGCTTCAAAGGGGACACTGAAGCTTTCTTT
CDR3aa: CASSFKGDTEAFF

abundance: NA
d_gene: NA
j_gene: TRBJ2-1
v_gene: TRBV5-1
CDR3nt: TGCGCCAGCAGCCCGGATAGGGGGTTGGTCTACAATGAGCAGTTCTTC
CDR3aa: CASSPDRGLVYNEQFF

abundance: once
d_gene: NA
j_gene: TRBJ1-4
v_gene: TRBV9
CDR3nt: TGTGCCAGCAGCGTAGGAGGCGGGGAGGGGGAAAAACTGTTTTTT
CDR3aa: CASSVGGGEGEKLFF

abundance: once
d_gene: TRBD1
j_gene: TRBJ1-4
v_gene: TRBV29-1
CDR3nt: TGCAGCGTTGATCGTACAGGGGTTTTGTGGAAACTGTTTTTT
CDR3aa: CSVDRTGVLWKLFF

abundance: NA
d_gene: NA
j_gene: TRBJ2-1
v_gene: TRBV29-1
CDR3nt: TGCAGCGTTGAAGGACACAGAGAAGGCTCCTACAATGAGCAGTTCTTC
CDR3aa: CSVEGHREGSYNEQFF

abundance: NA
d_gene: TRBD1
j_gene: TRBJ2-1
v_gene: TRBV5-8
CDR3nt: TGTGCCAGCAGCTTGGTTCTACAGGGGTCTTACAATGAGCAGTTCTTC
CDR3aa: CASSLVLQGSYNEQFF

abundance: NA
d_gene: NA
j_gene: TRBJ1-5
v_gene: TRBV29-1
CDR3nt: TGCAGCGTTGAAGAACCAAGGGGTAAGCCCCAGCATTTT
CDR3aa: CSVEEPRGKPQHF